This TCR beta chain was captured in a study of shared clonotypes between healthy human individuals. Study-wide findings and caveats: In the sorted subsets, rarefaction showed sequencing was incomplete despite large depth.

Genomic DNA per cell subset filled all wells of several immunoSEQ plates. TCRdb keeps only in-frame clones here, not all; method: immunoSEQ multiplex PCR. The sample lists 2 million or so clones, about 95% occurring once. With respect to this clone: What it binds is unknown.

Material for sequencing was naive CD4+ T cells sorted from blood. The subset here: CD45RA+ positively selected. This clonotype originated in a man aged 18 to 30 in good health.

The CDR3, as DNA: TGTGCCAGCAACTTCCCTCAATTGGGGAACACCGGGGAGCTGTTTTTT. Its protein product is CASNFPQLGNTGELFF. The chain recombines TRBV7-2 with TRBJ2-2; D gene unclear. The CDR3 covers 16 residues. The V and J ends lost 7 bases and 1 base respectively, with 16 bases between them. Germline values: CDR1 SGHTA, CDR2 FQGNSA.